One sample yielded the 22 T cell receptor beta chains listed below, sequenced in a study of blood T cell repertoires in COVID-19. Repertoires were generated with immunoSEQ multiplex PCR, while TCRdb's copy carries only in-frame clones and drops some. The repertoire has 150,000 to 200,000 clones, 85% to 95% of them found once; the top ten carry approximately 2%. The sequencing sample was made of peripheral blood. Source of these receptors: a woman aged 60-75 years with COVID-19, enrolled during active disease.

The chain couples TRBV27 to TRBJ1-5; TRBD1 matches at 8 bases. Per the germline V gene, CDR1 is MNHEY and CDR2 is SMNVEV (reference sequence). Trimming removed 3 bases from V and 6 bases from J; junction bases left unmatched: 10. The CDR3 is 16 amino acids. The DNA of the CDR3 is TGTGCCAGCAGTTTCCACCGAGGACAGGGCGGTCAGCCCCAGCATTTT. Its protein is CASSFHRGQGGQPQHF.

V is TRBV11-2 and J is TRBJ1-1; D uncertain. Germline V gene data show CDR1 as SGHAT and CDR2 as FQNNGV. V shed 5 bases and J shed 7 bases, with 8 bases lying between them. The CDR3 is made up of 11 amino acids. The CDR3 nucleotides are TGTGCCAGCAGCATATACGGTGAAGCTTTCTTT. It is translated as CASSIYGEAFF. Supplemented by reference TRBV11-2 and TRBJ1-1, the full variable domain reads EAGVAQSPRYKIIEKRQSVAFWCNPISGHATLYWYQQILGQGPKLLIQFQNNGVVDDSQLPKDRFSAERLKGVDSTLKIQPAKLEDSAVYLCASSIYGEAFFGQGTRLTVV.

This clone was observed a few times. CDR3 loop: CASSPGATNEKLFF. In nucleotides, the CDR3 is TGTGCCAGCAGCCCAGGGGCAACTAATGAAAAACTGTTTTTT. The chain uses TRBV7-9 and TRBJ1-4, with a tentative D call TRBD1 (6 bases). CDR1 is SEHNR and CDR2 is FQNEAQ in the germline V gene (reference sequence). The V and J ends lost 5 bases and 0 bases respectively, with 7 bases between them. The CDR3 runs 14 residues.

CDR3 DNA: TGTGCCAGCAGCTTGTCCAGAGGATCCACTGAAGCTTTCTTT. This codes for CASSLSRGSTEAFF. The rearrangement links TRBV7-3 to TRBJ1-1, with D unresolved. The CDR3 totals 14 residues. Germline loops: CDR1 SGHTA, CDR2 FQGTGA. Trimming took 3 bases from V and 4 from J, leaving 12 bases between them.

V usage is TRBV7-3 and J usage is TRBJ2-1; 10 nucleotides align to TRBD2. This CDR3 region has 16 residues. Germline V gene lookup returns CDR1 SGHTA and CDR2 FQGTGA. The trim removed 4 bases at V and 6 bases at J, leaving 9 bases unmatched. The CDR3 DNA follows: TGTGCCAGCAGCTCAGTGCCCAGCGGGGGGGCCAATGAGCAGTTCTTC. It encodes CASSSVPSGGANEQFF.

The chain couples TRBV5-8 to TRBJ2-7, with a possible D match to TRBD1 (7 bases). This CDR3 has 14 residues. CDR1 is SGHTS and CDR2 is YDEGEE in the germline V gene. Trimming cost V 3 bases and J 4 bases, with 14 bases left between them. The chain's CDR3 is CASSSRQGGYEQYF. In nucleotides, the CDR3 is TGTGCCAGCAGCTCAAGACAGGGAGGTTACGAGCAGTACTTC.

This chain connects TRBV9 to TRBJ1-3, with a weak D call TRBD1 (5 bases). The CDR3 length is 16 residues. Germline CDR1 is SGDLS and CDR2 is YYNGEE. V shed 4 bases and J shed 0 bases, with 14 bases lying between them. The CDR3 protein is CASSPGDLYSGNTIYF. The CDR3 nucleotides are TGTGCCAGCAGCCCCGGGGACTTGTACTCTGGAAACACCATATATTTT.

The chain uses TRBV7-6 and TRBJ2-2; 8 nucleotides align to TRBD1. After removal of 2 bases from V and 2 bases from J, the junction contained 4 bases not matched to a gene. The CDR3 runs to 16 residues. The germline CDR1 and CDR2 sequences are SGHVS and FNYEAQ. The CDR3: CASSLRQGPNTGELFF. Written as DNA, the CDR3 is TGTGCCAGCAGCTTAAGACAGGGGCCAAACACCGGGGAGCTGTTTTTT.

The genes are TRBV6-9 and TRBJ1-6; D remains unclear. There are 16 residues in the CDR3. Germline V gene sequence: CDR1 MNHGY, CDR2 SVAAGI. Trimming took off 6 bases at V and 0 bases at J, with 12 bases between the two ends. For the CDR3, the DNA is TGTGCCAGCAGAAGGCGGTCGAGCTCCTATAATTCACCCCTCCACTTT. Its translation: CASRRRSSSYNSPLHF.

CDR3 nucleotides: TGCGCCAGCAGCCAAGTGGGCAGGGGGAATCTGGGCAATCAGCCCCAGCATTTT. Translated, it gives CASSQVGRGNLGNQPQHF. The rearrangement uses TRBV4-1 and TRBJ1-5; 7 bases agree with TRBD1. V lost 1 base to trimming and J lost 2 bases; unmatched junction nucleotides: 11. CDR1 MGHRA and CDR2 YSYEKL come from the germline V gene. There are 18 residues in the CDR3.

CDR3 amino acids: CASSLEGVPNYGYTF. CDR3 DNA sequence: TGTGCCAGCAGCTTAGAGGGGGTCCCTAACTATGGCTACACCTTC. This rearrangement joins TRBV7-9 to TRBJ1-2; the D gene is possibly TRBD1 (6 bases). CDR1 and CDR2 from the germline V gene are SEHNR and FQNEAQ (reference sequence). Trimming removed 1 base at V and 0 bases at J, with 9 bases between. The CDR3 has 15 amino acids.

As concerns this clone: The same CDR3 arises from other DNA sequences in this sample as well. The chain employs TRBV4-3 and TRBJ2-1; 11 bases map to TRBD2. Germline V lookup: CDR1 LGHNA, CDR2 YSLEER. Trimming cost V 3 bases and J 6 bases; bases outside gene matches: 7. This CDR3 has 16 amino acids. CDR3 amino acids: CASSHTGTSGLNEQFF. DNA for the CDR3: TGCGCCAGCAGCCATACCGGGACTAGCGGCCTCAATGAGCAGTTCTTC.

Only a few counts were recorded for this clone. The chain joins TRBV5-4 to TRBJ1-5; 7 bases agree with TRBD1. The CDR3 consists of 13 residues. Looked up from germline, CDR1 is SGHNT and CDR2 is YYREEE (reference sequence). Trimming at V came to 3 bases and at J to 11 bases, leaving 8 bases not matched to a gene. This chain's CDR3 is CASSYDRARSQHF. As DNA, the CDR3 is TGTGCCAGCAGCTACGACAGGGCTAGGTCCCAGCATTTT. Using reference TRBV5-4 and TRBJ1-5 for the parts outside the CDR3, the full variable domain is ETGVTQSPTHLIKTRGQQVTLRCSSQSGHNTVSWYQQALGQGPQFIFQYYREEENGRGNFPPRFSGLQFPNYSSELNVNALELDDSALYLCASSYDRARSQHFGDGTRLSIL.

The rearrangement links TRBV30 to TRBJ1-2, with D perhaps matching TRBD1 (6 bases). Trimming pared 3 bases from V and 6 bases from J, leaving 14 bases between. The CDR3 consists of 13 residues. Per germline, CDR1 GTSNPN and CDR2 SVGIG (reference sequence). CDR3 nucleotides: TGTGCCTGGAGGGGGGCAAAGTTGGATGGCTACACCTTC. This sequence encodes CAWRGAKLDGYTF.

This clone is a singleton in its sample. The chain uses TRBV6-5 and TRBJ1-4; D is unresolved. Germline CDR1 MNHEY, CDR2 SVGAGI. V lost 8 bases, J lost 8 bases, and 15 bases lay in between. This CDR3 contains 13 residues. CDR3 DNA sequence: TGTGCCAGCGGGTTCGTACAGAGCGAAAAACTGTTTTTT. As protein: CASGFVQSEKLFF.

The chain has TRBV3-1 (or the pseudogene TRBV3-2) and TRBJ2-7; D perhaps matches TRBD2 (6 bases). The CDR3 totals 16 residues. Germline-derived CDR1 and CDR2 are LGHDT and YNNKEL (reference sequence). V lost 0 bases and J lost 3, with 15 bases in between. In DNA, the CDR3 is TGTGCCAGCAGCCAAGAGGGTGTCAGACTAGGCTACGAGCAGTACTTC. This translates into CASSQEGVRLGYEQYF.

The V gene is TRBV29-1, the J gene TRBJ1-1; unclear D gene. The CDR3 totals 13 residues. Germline loops: CDR1 SQVTM, CDR2 ANQGSEA. The germline V and J ends were trimmed by 6 bases and 5 bases, with 16 bases remaining between them. The CDR3 loop reads CSVAGSDGTEAFF. CDR3 nucleotides: TGCAGCGTCGCCGGTAGCGACGGTACTGAAGCTTTCTTT.

Written as DNA, the CDR3 is TGTGCCAGCAGCAACAGGCTTCAGCCCCAGCATTTT. Protein product: CASSNRLQPQHF. This sequence joins TRBV6-2 or TRBV6-3 and TRBJ1-5, with D possibly being TRBD1 (5 bases). V was pared by 6 bases and J by 6 bases, with 9 bases between. This CDR3 comprises 12 residues. Germline assignment: CDR1 MNHEY and CDR2 SVGEGT.

This clone was counted once. The genes are TRBV18 and TRBJ2-3, with 10 bases matching TRBD2. The CDR3 spans 18 residues. Germline V lookup: CDR1 KGHSH, CDR2 LQKENI. J was trimmed by 4 bases and V by 3 bases; bases with no gene match: 13. The CDR3 here is CASSPGRLAGGVADTQYF. CDR3 sequence (DNA): TGTGCCAGCTCACCGGGCAGGTTAGCGGGGGGCGTCGCAGATACGCAGTATTTT.

V is TRBV6-5 and J is TRBJ1-2; D is perhaps TRBD1 (5 bases). The germline CDR1 and CDR2 sequences are MNHEY and SVGAGI. V dropped 6 bases and J dropped 0 bases, with 11 bases sitting between them. This CDR3 spans 14 amino acids. This chain's CDR3 is CASRTDIANYGYTF. CDR3 DNA: TGTGCCAGCAGGACGGACATTGCTAACTATGGCTACACCTTC.

V gene TRBV7-8 combines with J gene TRBJ2-7; a weak D match, TRBD1 (6 bases). In germline, CDR1 is SGHVS, CDR2 FQNEAQ. V shed 7 bases and J shed 2 bases, with 15 bases lying between them. CDR3 length: 14 amino acids. CDR3 bases: TGTGCCAGCACCCGAACAGGGAGCGCCTACGAGCAGTACTTC. This codes for CASTRTGSAYEQYF.

The chain recombines TRBV5-1 with TRBJ2-1; unclear D gene. V lost 0 bases and J 0 bases, leaving 7 bases between the germline ends. The CDR3 covers 15 residues. From germline, CDR1 is SGHRS and CDR2 YFSETQ. CDR3 sequence reads: CASSLEEFSYNEQFF. As DNA, the CDR3 is TGCGCCAGCAGCTTGGAAGAGTTCTCCTACAATGAGCAGTTCTTC. The whole variable domain, filled in from reference TRBV5-1 and TRBJ2-1, reads KAGVTQTPRYLIKTRGQQVTLSCSPISGHRSVSWYQQTPGQGLQFLFEYFSETQRNKGNFPGRFSGRQFSNSRSEMNVSTLELGDSALYLCASSLEEFSYNEQFFGPGTRLTVL.